A few counts support the clone carrying this T cell receptor beta chain. Trimming stripped 3 bases from V and 2 bases from J, with 8 bases between. This CDR3 contains 14 residues. TCRdb reprocessed the 5' RACE reads via MiXCR and lists one record per CDR3 protein. This sample has approximately 21,000 distinct CDR3 sequences, with 30% found just once. The sequencing input was tumor-infiltrating naive CD4+ T cells sorted from the breast tumor. Subset: naive CD4+ T cells, CD4+CD45RA+CD25-. The chain employs TRBV12-3 or TRBV12-4 and TRBJ1-5, with no clear D. The receptor was isolated from a female donor with breast cancer. The CDR3 DNA follows: TGTGCCAGCAGTTTCGGGTTAGGCAATCAGCCCCAGCATTTT. Its protein is CASSFGLGNQPQHF.